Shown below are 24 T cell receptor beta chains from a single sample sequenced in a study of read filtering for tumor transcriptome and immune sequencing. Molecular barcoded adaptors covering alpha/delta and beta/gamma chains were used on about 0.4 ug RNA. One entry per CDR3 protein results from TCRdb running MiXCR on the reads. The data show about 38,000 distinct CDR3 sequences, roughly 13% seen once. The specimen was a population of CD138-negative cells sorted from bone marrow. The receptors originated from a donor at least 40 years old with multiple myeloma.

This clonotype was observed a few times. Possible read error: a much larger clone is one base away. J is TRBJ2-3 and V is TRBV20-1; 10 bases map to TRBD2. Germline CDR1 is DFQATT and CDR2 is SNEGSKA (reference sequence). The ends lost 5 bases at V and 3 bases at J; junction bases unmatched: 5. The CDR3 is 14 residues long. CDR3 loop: CSAGPGLATDTQYF. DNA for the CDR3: TGCAGTGCTGGGCCGGGACTAGCGACAGATACGCAGTATTTT.

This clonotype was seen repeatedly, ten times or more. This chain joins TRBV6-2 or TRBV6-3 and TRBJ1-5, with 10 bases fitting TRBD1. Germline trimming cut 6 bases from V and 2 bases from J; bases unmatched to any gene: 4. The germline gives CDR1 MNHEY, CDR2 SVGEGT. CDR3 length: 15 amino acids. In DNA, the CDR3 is TGTGCCAGCAGAACCGGACAGGGGGGCAATCAGCCCCAGCATTTT. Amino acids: CASRTGQGGNQPQHF.

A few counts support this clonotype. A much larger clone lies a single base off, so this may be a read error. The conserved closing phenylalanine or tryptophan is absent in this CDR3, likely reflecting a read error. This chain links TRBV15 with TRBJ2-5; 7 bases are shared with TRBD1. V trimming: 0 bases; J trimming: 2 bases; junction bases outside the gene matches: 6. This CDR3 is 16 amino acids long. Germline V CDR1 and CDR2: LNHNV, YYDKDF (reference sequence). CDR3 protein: CATSRDSGTEQETQYL. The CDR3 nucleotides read TGTGCCACCAGCAGAGATTCCGGGACAGAGCAAGAGACCCAGTACCTC.

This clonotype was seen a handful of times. CDR3 in DNA: TGTGCCAGCAGCCTCTGGGCTAGCGGGAGCAATGAGCAGTTCTTC. Encoded protein: CASSLWASGSNEQFF. This rearrangement joins TRBV3-1 to TRBJ2-1; 10 positions match TRBD2. There are 15 residues in the CDR3. The V and J ends lost 4 bases and 6 bases, in that order; junction bases with no gene match: 6. CDR1 is LGHDT and CDR2 is YNNKEL in the germline V gene (reference sequence).

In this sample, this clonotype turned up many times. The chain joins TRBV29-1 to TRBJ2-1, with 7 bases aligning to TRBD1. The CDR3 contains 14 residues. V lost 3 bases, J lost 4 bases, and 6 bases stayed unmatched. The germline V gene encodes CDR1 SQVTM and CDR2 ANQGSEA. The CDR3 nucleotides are TGCAGCGTTGATTCCGGGACAGTATACAATGAGCAGTTCTTC. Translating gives CSVDSGTVYNEQFF.

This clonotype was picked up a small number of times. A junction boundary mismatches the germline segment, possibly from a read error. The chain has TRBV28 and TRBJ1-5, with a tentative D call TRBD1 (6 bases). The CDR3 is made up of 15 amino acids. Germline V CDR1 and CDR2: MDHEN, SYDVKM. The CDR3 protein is CVSSLGGAGNQPQHF. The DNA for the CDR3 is TGTGTCAGCAGTTTAGGGGGGGCCGGCAATCAGCCCCAGCATTTT.

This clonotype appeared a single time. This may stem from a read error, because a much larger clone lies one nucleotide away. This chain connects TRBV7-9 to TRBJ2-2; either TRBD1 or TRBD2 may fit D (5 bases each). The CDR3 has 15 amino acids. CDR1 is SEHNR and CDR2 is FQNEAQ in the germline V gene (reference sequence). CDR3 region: CASSLTPGKAGELSF. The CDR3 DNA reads TGTGCCAGCAGCTTAACGCCAGGGAAGGCCGGGGAGCTGTCTTTT.

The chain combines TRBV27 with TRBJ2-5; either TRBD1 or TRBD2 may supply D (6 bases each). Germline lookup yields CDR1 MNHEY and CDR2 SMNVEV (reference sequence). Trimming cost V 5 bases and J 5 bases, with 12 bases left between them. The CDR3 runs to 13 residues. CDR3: CASSMGGWETQYF. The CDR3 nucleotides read TGTGCCAGCAGTATGGGGGGCTGGGAGACCCAGTACTTC.

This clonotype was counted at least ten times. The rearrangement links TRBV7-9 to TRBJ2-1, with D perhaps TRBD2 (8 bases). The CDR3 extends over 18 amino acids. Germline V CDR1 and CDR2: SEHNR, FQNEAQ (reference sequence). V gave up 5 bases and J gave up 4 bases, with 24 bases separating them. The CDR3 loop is CASSAPTGSGSWYNEQFF. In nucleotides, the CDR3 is TGTGCCAGCAGCGCCCCGACAGGGAGCGGGAGTTGGTACAATGAGCAGTTCTTC.

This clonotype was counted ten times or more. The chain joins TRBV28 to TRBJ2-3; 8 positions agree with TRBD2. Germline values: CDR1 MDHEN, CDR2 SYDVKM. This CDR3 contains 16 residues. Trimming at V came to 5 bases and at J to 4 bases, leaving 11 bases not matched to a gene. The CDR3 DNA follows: TGTGCCAGCAGTCCCTGGGACGCGGGAGGAGCAGATACGCAGTATTTT. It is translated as CASSPWDAGGADTQYF.

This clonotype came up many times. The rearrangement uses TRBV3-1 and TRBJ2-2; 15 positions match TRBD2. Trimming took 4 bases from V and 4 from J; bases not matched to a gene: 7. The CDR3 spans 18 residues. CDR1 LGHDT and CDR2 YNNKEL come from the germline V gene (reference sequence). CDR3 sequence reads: CASSRKRTSGRATGELFF. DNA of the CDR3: TGTGCCAGCAGCCGTAAAAGGACTAGCGGGAGGGCCACCGGGGAGCTGTTTTTT.

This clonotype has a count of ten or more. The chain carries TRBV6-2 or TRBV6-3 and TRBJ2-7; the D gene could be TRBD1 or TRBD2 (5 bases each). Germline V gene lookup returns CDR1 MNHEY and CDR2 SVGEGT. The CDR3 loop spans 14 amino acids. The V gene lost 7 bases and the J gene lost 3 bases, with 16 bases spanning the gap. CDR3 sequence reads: CASTRPGPGYEQYF. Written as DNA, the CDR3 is TGTGCCAGCACCCGCCCGGGACCGGGCTACGAGCAGTACTTC.

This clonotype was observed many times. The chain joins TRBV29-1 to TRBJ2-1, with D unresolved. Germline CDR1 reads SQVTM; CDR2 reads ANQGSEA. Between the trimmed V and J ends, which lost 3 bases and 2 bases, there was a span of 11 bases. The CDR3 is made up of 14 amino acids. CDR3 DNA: TGCAGCGTTGAGGGCCACAAAGCCTACAATGAGCAGTTCTTC. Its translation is CSVEGHKAYNEQFF.

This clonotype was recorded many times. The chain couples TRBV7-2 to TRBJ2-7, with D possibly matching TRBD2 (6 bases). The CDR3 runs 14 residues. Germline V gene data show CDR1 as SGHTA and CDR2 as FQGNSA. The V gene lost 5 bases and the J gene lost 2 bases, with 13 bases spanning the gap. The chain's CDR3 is CASSPYRLAYEQYF. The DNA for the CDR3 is TGTGCCAGCAGCCCTTACAGACTAGCCTACGAGCAGTACTTC.

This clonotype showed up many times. CDR3 nucleotide sequence: TGTGCCAGGTCCCCCGGCTGGGTTTCCTACGAGCAGTACTTC. Translation gives CARSPGWVSYEQYF. The genes are TRBV9 and TRBJ2-7; no firm D call. V dropped 8 bases and J dropped 1 base, with 16 bases sitting between them. The CDR3 extends over 14 amino acids. Germline CDR1 SGDLS, CDR2 YYNGEE.

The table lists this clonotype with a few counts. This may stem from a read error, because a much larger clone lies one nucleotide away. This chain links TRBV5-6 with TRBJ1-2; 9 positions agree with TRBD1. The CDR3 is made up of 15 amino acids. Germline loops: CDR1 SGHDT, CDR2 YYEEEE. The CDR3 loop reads CANSWTGASNYGYTF. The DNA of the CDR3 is TGTGCCAACAGCTGGACAGGGGCATCTAACTATGGCTACACCTTC.

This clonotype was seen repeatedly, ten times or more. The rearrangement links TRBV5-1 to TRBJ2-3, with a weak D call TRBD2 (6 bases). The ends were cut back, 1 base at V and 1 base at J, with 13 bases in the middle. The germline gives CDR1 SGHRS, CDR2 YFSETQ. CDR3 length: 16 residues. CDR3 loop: CASSLIAGRRTDTQYF. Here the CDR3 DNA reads TGCGCCAGCAGCTTGATTGCGGGAAGGCGCACAGATACGCAGTATTTT.

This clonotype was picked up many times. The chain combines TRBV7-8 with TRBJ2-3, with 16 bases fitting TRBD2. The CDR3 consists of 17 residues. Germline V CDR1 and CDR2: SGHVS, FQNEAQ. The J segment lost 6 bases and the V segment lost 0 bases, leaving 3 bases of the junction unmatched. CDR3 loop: CASSLAGTSGRADTQYF. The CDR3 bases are TGTGCCAGCAGCTTAGCGGGGACTAGCGGGAGGGCCGATACGCAGTATTTT.

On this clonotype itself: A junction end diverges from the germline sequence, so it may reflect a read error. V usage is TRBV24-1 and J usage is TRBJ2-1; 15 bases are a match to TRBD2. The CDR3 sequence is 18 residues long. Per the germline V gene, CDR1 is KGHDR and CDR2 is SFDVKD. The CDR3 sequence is CATNDRGLAGGPSHRQSF. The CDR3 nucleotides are TGTGCCACCAATGACCGAGGACTAGCGGGAGGGCCGTCGCATCGGCAGTCCTTC.

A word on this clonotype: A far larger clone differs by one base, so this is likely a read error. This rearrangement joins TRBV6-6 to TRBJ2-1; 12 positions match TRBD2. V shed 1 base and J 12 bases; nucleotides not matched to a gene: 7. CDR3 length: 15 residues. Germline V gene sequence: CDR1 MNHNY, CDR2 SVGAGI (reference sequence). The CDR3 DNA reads TGTGCCAGCAGTTACTGGACTAGCGGGACACATGTGCAGTTCTTC. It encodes CASSYWTSGTHVQFF.

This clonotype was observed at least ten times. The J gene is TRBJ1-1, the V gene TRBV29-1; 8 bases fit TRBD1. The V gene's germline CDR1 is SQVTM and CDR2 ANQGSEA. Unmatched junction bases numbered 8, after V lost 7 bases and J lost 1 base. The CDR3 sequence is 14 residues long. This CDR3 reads CSAIGTGPNTEAFF. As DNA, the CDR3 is TGCAGCGCGATAGGGACAGGTCCGAACACTGAAGCTTTCTTT.

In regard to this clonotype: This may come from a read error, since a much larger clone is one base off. In nucleotides, the CDR3 is TGTGCCAGCAGCTTGGGCGGGGGCACCTACAATGGGCAGTTCTTC. Encoded protein: CASSLGGGTYNGQFF. V and J are TRBV11-2 and TRBJ2-1, with TRBD2 as a possible D gene (7 bases). There are 15 residues in the CDR3. Germline V CDR1 and CDR2: SGHAT, FQNNGV.

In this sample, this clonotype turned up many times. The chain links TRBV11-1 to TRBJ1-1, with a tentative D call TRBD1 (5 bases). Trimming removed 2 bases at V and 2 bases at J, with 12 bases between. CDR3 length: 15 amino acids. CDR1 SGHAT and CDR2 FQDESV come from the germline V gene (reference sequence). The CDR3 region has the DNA TGTGCCAGCAGCTTACGGGGGGTACAAAACACTGAAGCTTTCTTT. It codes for CASSLRGVQNTEAFF.

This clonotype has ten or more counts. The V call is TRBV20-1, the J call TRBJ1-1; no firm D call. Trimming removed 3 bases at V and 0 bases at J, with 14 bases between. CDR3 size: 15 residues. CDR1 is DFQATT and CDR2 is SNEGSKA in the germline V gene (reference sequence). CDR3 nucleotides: TGCAGTGCTAGGGAGGGCCTTCTTATGAACACTGAAGCTTTCTTT. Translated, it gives CSAREGLLMNTEAFF.